The 27 T cell receptor beta chains listed next were all sequenced from one sample in a study of blood T cells in healthy people across ages. PCR was performed a second time for about 7 to 12 cycles using a sample-barcoded 5' primer and a J-beta primer mix. TCRdb independently ran MiXCR on the 5' RACE reads; one entry per CDR3 protein. Of about 1.6 million distinct CDR3 sequences in the sample, 30% to 35% were seen once. Material: blood. These receptors originate from a woman in her thirties in good health.

The sample holds a few counts of this clonotype. The rearrangement uses TRBV6-1 and TRBJ2-5, with 8 bases lining up with TRBD2. V lost 8 bases and J lost 4; bases outside the gene matches: 12. CDR3 length: 15 residues. Germline lookup yields CDR1 MNHNS and CDR2 SASEGT. The CDR3 protein is CASRREDGGGETQYF. The CDR3 coding sequence is TGTGCCAGCCGGCGGGAGGACGGTGGAGGAGAGACCCAGTACTTC.

The gene calls are TRBV3-1 and TRBJ2-5; 8 nucleotides match TRBD1. The end of the DNA fits TRBJ2-7 better, so the J call may be wrong. Germline V gene lookup returns CDR1 LGHDT and CDR2 YNNKEL (reference sequence). This CDR3 region has 14 residues. The CDR3 is CASSRGRGLNEQYF. CDR3 sequence (DNA): TGTGCCAGCAGCCGGGGCAGGGGGCTCAACGAGCAGTACTTC.

With respect to this clonotype: The junction does not match germline at one end; this may be a read error. The J gene is TRBJ2-7, the V gene TRBV24-1, with D uncertain. Per the germline V gene, CDR1 is KGHDR and CDR2 is SFDVKD. This CDR3 comprises 13 residues. The CDR3 sequence is CATRSRFEDEQYF. CDR3 in DNA: TGTGCAACCAGGTCTAGGTTCGAGGACGAGCAGTACTTC.

A few counts support this clonotype. V and J are TRBV12-3 or TRBV12-4 and TRBJ2-1, with 11 bases lining up with TRBD2. CDR3 length: 15 residues. The J segment lost 2 bases and the V segment lost 6 bases, leaving 3 bases of the junction unmatched. CDR3 region: CASSTSGGTYNEQFF. CDR3 coding DNA: TGTGCCAGCAGCACTAGCGGGGGAACCTACAATGAGCAGTTCTTC.

The J gene is TRBJ1-5, the V gene TRBV20-1; 10 nucleotides line up with TRBD1. This CDR3 is 16 amino acids long. Trimming removed 0 bases from V and 7 bases from J; junction bases left unmatched: 9. Germline lookup yields CDR1 DFQATT and CDR2 SNEGSKA (reference sequence). The DNA for the CDR3 is TGCAGTGCTAGAGATCCGGGACAGGGGAGTTTACAGCCCCAGCATTTT. As protein: CSARDPGQGSLQPQHF.

In regard to this clonotype: A read error may account for a junction end that differs from germline. The V gene is TRBV20-1, the J gene TRBJ2-6, with a possible D match to TRBD1 (5 bases). The CDR3 consists of 14 residues. CDR1 DFQATT and CDR2 SNEGSKA come from the germline V gene (reference sequence). The DNA for the CDR3 is TGCAGTGCCCTCCTAGGCTCTGGGGCCAACGCCCTGACTTTC. Translated, it gives CSALLGSGANALTF.

Points on this clonotype: A much larger clonotype is one base distant, so this may be a read error. This sequence joins TRBV29-1 and TRBJ2-5; 10 bases match TRBD1. CDR1 is SQVTM, CDR2 ANQGSEA, per germline. The CDR3 runs 13 residues. The CDR3 loop reads CSAETGGRETLYF. The CDR3 DNA is TGCAGCGCTGAGACAGGGGGCAGAGAGACCCTGTACTTC.

CDR3 in amino acids: CAWRTLAGATDTQYF. The CDR3 DNA is TGTGCCTGGAGGACCTTAGCGGGGGCCACAGATACGCAGTATTTT. The chain couples TRBV30 to TRBJ2-3; the match to TRBD2 covers 9 bases. The length of the CDR3 is 15 residues. V shed 3 bases and J 2 bases; nucleotides not matched to a gene: 6. CDR1 is GTSNPN and CDR2 is SVGIG in the germline V gene (reference sequence).

This clonotype was picked up one time. A much larger clone differs from this one at a single base, so this may be a read error. The chain has TRBV6-1 and TRBJ2-1; 9 positions match TRBD1. The CDR3 loop spans 13 amino acids. CDR1 and CDR2 from the germline V gene are MNHNS and SASEGT. V trimming: 7 bases; J trimming: 5 bases; junction bases outside the gene matches: 3. The DNA of the CDR3 is TGTGCCAGCACCCGGGACAGGGACAATGAGCAGTTCTTC. It codes for CASTRDRDNEQFF.

This chain links TRBV3-1 with TRBJ2-7; 8 bases are shared with TRBD1. The trim removed 4 bases at V and 7 bases at J, leaving 6 bases unmatched. Germline CDR1 is LGHDT and CDR2 is YNNKEL (reference sequence). CDR3 length: 13 residues. CDR3 nucleotides: TGTGCCAGCAGCCGTGGACAGGGTACAGAGCAGTACTTC. Translated: CASSRGQGTEQYF.

The rearrangement uses TRBV7-3 and TRBJ2-1; 10 bases align to TRBD2. V lost 4 bases to trimming and J lost 8 bases; unmatched junction nucleotides: 8. The CDR3 runs to 15 residues. Germline V gives CDR1 SGHTA, CDR2 FQGTGA. The CDR3 nucleotides are TGTGCCAGCAGCTACGGGACTAGCGAGGGGGATGAGCAGTTCTTC. Translated, it gives CASSYGTSEGDEQFF. Looking up the rest from reference TRBV7-3 and TRBJ2-1 gives the full variable domain: GAGVSQTPSNKVTEKGKYVELRCDPISGHTALYWYRQSLGQGPEFLIYFQGTGAADDSGLPNDRFFAVRPEGSVSTLKIQRTERGDSAVYLCASSYGTSEGDEQFFGPGTRLTVL.

As concerns this clonotype: Just one base apart from a much larger clone, this may be a read error. The chain joins TRBV11-2 to TRBJ2-3; perhaps D is TRBD1 or TRBD2 (5 bases each). The CDR3 sequence is 17 residues long. Germline assignment: CDR1 SGHAT and CDR2 FQNNGV. Trimming pared 2 bases from V and 0 bases from J, leaving 15 bases between. CDR3 in DNA: TGTGCCAGCAGCTTACGGTCGAGGGGCGCTAGCACAGATACGCAGTATTTT. Translating gives CASSLRSRGASTDTQYF.

This clonotype was observed a single time. This chain uses TRBV7-2 with TRBJ2-7; 11 nucleotides match TRBD2. In germline, CDR1 is SGHTA, CDR2 FQGNSA. CDR3 size: 14 residues. J lost 6 bases, V lost 3 bases, and 4 bases had no gene match. CDR3: CASSLTSGVCEQYF. The CDR3 bases are TGTGCCAGCAGCTTGACTAGCGGGGTGTGCGAGCAGTACTTC.

This clonotype was counted only a few times. The J gene is TRBJ1-2, the V gene TRBV30; D unclear. CDR1 is GTSNPN, CDR2 SVGIG, per germline (reference sequence). V was clipped by 2 bases and J by 1 base, with 8 bases between them. The CDR3 contains 13 residues. Here the CDR3 DNA reads TGTGCCTGGAGTCGAGATTTTAACTATGGCTACACCTTC. Its translation: CAWSRDFNYGYTF.

This clonotype turned up a few times. V gene TRBV7-9 combines with J gene TRBJ1-2, with D uncertain. V was pared by 5 bases and J by 8 bases, with 15 bases between. The CDR3 extends over 13 amino acids. The germline V gene has CDR1 SEHNR and CDR2 FQNEAQ (reference sequence). CDR3 nucleotide sequence: TGTGCCAGCAGCGCCCCCCTCTTGGAGGGCTACACCTTC. Amino acids: CASSAPLLEGYTF.

The sample holds a few counts of this clonotype. The chain recombines TRBV27 with TRBJ2-5; D possibly corresponds to TRBD2 (7 bases). This CDR3 is 15 amino acids long. The germline V and J ends were trimmed by 4 bases and 3 bases, with 15 bases remaining between them. From germline, CDR1 is MNHEY and CDR2 SMNVEV (reference sequence). The CDR3 is CASSSLSGGEETQYF. The CDR3 bases are TGTGCCAGCAGTTCCCTATCGGGGGGCGAAGAGACCCAGTACTTC.

With respect to this clonotype: Germline is not matched at one junction end, which may reflect a read error. The chain is built from TRBV6-1 and TRBJ2-6; D may correspond to TRBD1 or TRBD2 (5 bases each). Germline lookup yields CDR1 MNHNS and CDR2 SASEGT. The CDR3 is 15 amino acids. The CDR3 bases are TGTGCCAGCAGGCAACAGGACTCTGGGGCCAACGTCCGGACTTTC. It translates to CASRQQDSGANVRTF.

V gene TRBV6-1 combines with J gene TRBJ1-2; a weak D match, TRBD1 (5 bases). The CDR3 is 14 amino acids. V lost 5 bases, J lost 4 bases, and 14 bases lay in between. Germline V CDR1 and CDR2: MNHNS, SASEGT. The CDR3 nucleotides are TGTGCCAGCAGTTCCGGGGCTGGGGTCTATGGCTACACCTTC. Protein sequence: CASSSGAGVYGYTF.

Only a few counts were recorded for this clonotype. This chain connects TRBV7-9 to TRBJ2-6; 12 bases fit TRBD1. This CDR3 is built from 19 residues. Trimming cost V 0 bases and J 3 bases; bases outside gene matches: 6. Germline lookup yields CDR1 SEHNR and CDR2 FQNEAQ (reference sequence). CDR3 residues: CASSLAYGTGGDGANVLTF. DNA for the CDR3: TGTGCCAGCAGCTTAGCTTACGGGACAGGGGGCGATGGGGCCAACGTCCTGACTTTC.

This clonotype was counted between two and nine times. The rearrangement joins TRBV30 to TRBJ2-5; D possibly uses TRBD1 or TRBD2 (5 bases each). CDR1 is GTSNPN, CDR2 SVGIG, per germline (reference sequence). V was clipped by 4 bases and J by 2 bases, with 14 bases between them. This CDR3 is 14 amino acids long. The CDR3 reads CAWTVRGSQETQYF. CDR3 in DNA: TGTGCCTGGACGGTCCGGGGCTCACAAGAGACCCAGTACTTC.

The genes are TRBV21-1 and TRBJ2-7; TRBD2 is the table's D call and was not checked against the DNA. TRBV21-1 is reported as a pseudogene. CDR3 length equals 20 residues. Here the CDR3 reads CASSKEGPGPFSGLNYEQYF. As DNA, the CDR3 is TGTGCCAGCAGCAAAGAGGGTCCAGGGCCATTCTCTGGACTTAACTACGAGCAGTACTTC.

This clonotype was seen a few times. This chain links TRBV7-2 with TRBJ2-5, with D uncertain. This CDR3 has 15 amino acids. V was trimmed by 5 bases and J by 1 base, leaving 14 bases between them. Per the germline V gene, CDR1 is SGHTA and CDR2 is FQGNSA. For the CDR3, the DNA is TGTGCCAGCAGCCCTCTGGGTAGCAGCCAAGAGACCCAGTACTTC. Its protein product is CASSPLGSSQETQYF. The variable domain in full, with the rest retrieved from reference TRBV7-2 and TRBJ2-5, is GAGVSQSPSNKVTEKGKDVELRCDPISGHTALYWYRQSLGQGLEFLIYFQGNSAPDKSGLPSDRFSAERTGGSVSTLTIQRTQQEDSAVYLCASSPLGSSQETQYFGPGTRLLVL.

This clonotype came up a few times. The V call is TRBV20-1, the J call TRBJ2-7; 9 positions match TRBD2. The trim removed 6 bases at V and 0 bases at J, leaving 12 bases unmatched. The germline V gene has CDR1 DFQATT and CDR2 SNEGSKA (reference sequence). The CDR3 length is 16 residues. CDR3 bases: TGCAGTGCAAGCTCAAGTAGACTAGCGGACTCCTACGAGCAGTACTTC. Encoded protein: CSASSSRLADSYEQYF.

This clonotype was recorded at least ten times. The chain uses TRBV7-7 and TRBJ1-1, with D tentatively TRBD1 (5 bases). The V gene's germline CDR1 is SSHAT and CDR2 FNYEAQ (reference sequence). The V and J ends lost 1 base and 3 bases respectively, with 6 bases between them. The CDR3 totals 13 residues. As DNA, the CDR3 is TGTGCCAGCAGCTTAGGACAGCACACTGAAGCTTTCTTT. Translated: CASSLGQHTEAFF. The full variable domain, rest sourced from reference TRBV7-7 and TRBJ1-1, is GAGVSQSPRYKVTKRGQDVTLRCDPISSHATLYWYQQALGQGPEFLTYFNYEAQPDKSGLPSDRFSAERPEGSISTLTIQRTEQRDSAMYRCASSLGQHTEAFFGQGTRLTVV.

This clonotype was counted many times. The CDR3 DNA follows: TGCGCCAGCAGCCAAGCCATCTGGGGGGGCTCCTACGAGCAGTACTTC. Encoded protein: CASSQAIWGGSYEQYF. The chain is built from TRBV4-1 and TRBJ2-7; 7 nucleotides match TRBD2. The CDR3 sequence is 16 residues long. The trim removed 1 base at V and 0 bases at J, leaving 6 bases unmatched. Per germline, CDR1 MGHRA and CDR2 YSYEKL.

The rearrangement links TRBV4-1 to TRBJ2-1, with TRBD2 matching 12 bases. The CDR3 is 18 amino acids. Germline CDR1 MGHRA, CDR2 YSYEKL. With 4 bases clipped from V and 4 bases from J, the junction kept 11 bases outside the gene matches. CDR3 in DNA: TGCGCCAGCAGCCCCCTGACTAGCGGGGGCTCGGGGTACAATGAGCAGTTCTTC. Its translation is CASSPLTSGGSGYNEQFF.

This clonotype showed up just a few times. This chain connects TRBV9 to TRBJ2-3; the D is unclear. There are 14 residues in the CDR3. The germline V gene has CDR1 SGDLS and CDR2 YYNGEE. The germline V and J ends were trimmed by 4 bases and 7 bases, with 16 bases remaining between them. The DNA of the CDR3 is TGTGCCAGCAGCCCCCATCAAGAGCAAAATACGCAGTATTTT. Its translation: CASSPHQEQNTQYF.